The rows below give T cell receptor beta chains drawn from one sample of a study of blood T cell repertoires in COVID-19. The data were produced by immunoSEQ multiplex PCR, yet TCRdb's version contains in-frame clones alone and is incomplete. The table lists approximately 150,000 clones, around 80% of them singletons. The sample was PBMCs or T cells enriched from blood (not recorded which). These receptors were obtained from a man in his fifties who had recovered from COVID-19. Each CDR3 is given with its conserved first and last residue. D genes are given only for firm matches. Where a row states a size, it is once, few, many or the class of an expanded clone; other rows omit it.

J gene | clone size | CDR3 length | D gene | V gene | CDR3 DNA | CDR3 protein
TRBJ2-3 | . | 15 | TRBD1 | TRBV7-6 | TGTGCCAGCAGCTCCGACAGGGGTGGGACAGATACGCAGTATTTT | CASSSDRGGTDTQYF
TRBJ2-7 | once | 13 | TRBD1 | TRBV10-3 | TGTGCCACGGCGACAGGGATCTCCTACGAGCAGTACTTC | CATATGISYEQYF
TRBJ1-5 | few | 16 | . | TRBV7-2 | TGTGCCAGCAGCTTAGGAGGGGACTGGCGCAATCAGCCCCAGCATTTT | CASSLGGDWRNQPQHF
TRBJ1-4 | . | 13 | . | TRBV19 | TGTGCCAGTAGTGGGGAGCCGGATGAAAAACTGTTTTTT | CASSGEPDEKLFF
TRBJ1-1 | . | 14 | TRBD1 | TRBV9 | TGTGCCAGCAGCGCCAGGGGGAAGAACACTGAAGCTTTCTTT | CASSARGKNTEAFF
TRBJ1-2 | . | 15 | TRBD1 | TRBV3-1/TRBV3-2 | TGTGCCAGCAGCCAAGGTCCTCCAGGGGGTGGGGGCTACACCTTC | CASSQGPPGGGGYTF
TRBJ1-5 | . | 15 | . | TRBV10-2 | TGCGCCAGCAGTGAGTCGCTCCGGGGCAATCAGCCCCAGCATTTT | CASSESLRGNQPQHF
TRBJ1-1 | . | 12 | . | TRBV6-5 | TGTGCCACCCGACAGGCGAACACTGAAGCTTTCTTT | CATRQANTEAFF
TRBJ1-2 | once | 15 | . | TRBV3-1/TRBV3-2 | TGTGCCAGCAGCCAAGGGACATTAGCTAACTATGGCTACACCTTC | CASSQGTLANYGYTF
TRBJ2-6 | few | 15 | TRBD1 | TRBV30 | TGTGCCTGGAGTCCGGACAGGGCTGGGGCCAACGTCCTGACTTTC | CAWSPDRAGANVLTF
TRBJ2-7 | few | 15 | . | TRBV21-1 | TGTGCCAGCAGCCCCGTATACTCACAGGGGGCTGAGCAGTACTTC | CASSPVYSQGAEQYF
TRBJ2-2 | once | 14 | . | TRBV25-1 | TGTGCCAGCAGTGAATATCCGGGGACCGGGGAGCTGTTTTTT | CASSEYPGTGELFF
TRBJ2-5 | few | 15 | TRBD2 | TRBV6-5 | TGTGCCAGCAGACCGGGACTAGCGCCCTTCGAGACCCAGTACTTC | CASRPGLAPFETQYF
TRBJ1-2 | . | 18 | . | TRBV18 | TGTGCCAGCTCACCATCCGTGTCGAAGGGGCAGGGTAACTATGGCTACACCTTC | CASSPSVSKGQGNYGYTF
TRBJ1-2 | few | 15 | . | TRBV7-8 | TGTGCCAGCAGCCCCAGTCCAGGGAACTTTTATGGCTACACCTTC | CASSPSPGNFYGYTF
TRBJ2-2 | . | 14 | TRBD2 | TRBV6-5 | TGTGCCAGTACGACTAGCGGAGCTACCGGGGAGCTGTTTTTT | CASTTSGATGELFF
TRBJ1-2 | . | 13 | . | TRBV6-6 | TGTGCCAGCAGCACCGATGGGGGGGAGGGCTACACCTTC | CASSTDGGEGYTF
TRBJ2-2 | . | 15 | TRBD1 | TRBV2 | TGTGCCAGCAGTCTGGACAGGCAGAACACCGGGGAGCTGTTTTTT | CASSLDRQNTGELFF
TRBJ2-7 | . | 11 | . | TRBV4-2 | TGTGCCAGCAGCCTAAGGGGCGAGCAGTACTTC | CASSLRGEQYF
TRBJ2-3 | . | 16 | TRBD2 | TRBV6-5 | TGTGCCAGCAGTTACCAAAAGCGGGGGCGCACAGATACGCAGTATTTT | CASSYQKRGRTDTQYF
TRBJ2-2 | . | 15 | . | TRBV3-1/TRBV3-2 | TGTGCCAGCAGCCAAGATCTTACGAACACCGGGGAGCTGTTTTTT | CASSQDLTNTGELFF
TRBJ2-7 | . | 15 | . | TRBV12-1 | TGTGCCAGCAGCTTACCGGGAGAACAAGCCGGTGAGCAGTACTTC | CASSLPGEQAGEQYF
TRBJ1-6 | . | 13 | . | TRBV30 | TGTGCCTGGAGCAGCGGAAATAATTCACCCCTCCACTTT | CAWSSGNNSPLHF
TRBJ2-3 | . | 14 | TRBD1 | TRBV5-1 | TGCGCCAGCAGATGGACAGGGGGCACAGATACGCAGTATTTT | CASRWTGGTDTQYF
TRBJ1-2 | . | 13 | . | TRBV3-1/TRBV3-2 | TGTGCCAGCAGCCAAGAGGACAGACAGGGCTACACCTTC | CASSQEDRQGYTF
TRBJ2-5 | . | 17 | TRBD2 | TRBV24-1 | TGTGCCACCAGTGATTCCCGGACTAGCGGGGGACACGAGACCCAGTACTTC | CATSDSRTSGGHETQYF
TRBJ1-2 | . | 14 | TRBD1 | TRBV19 | TGTGCCAGTAGCTCGGGACAGGGGTCCTATGGCTACACCTTC | CASSSGQGSYGYTF
TRBJ1-6 | . | 15 | TRBD1 | TRBV30 | TGTGCCTGGAACCCTGGACAGGGGGCATTCTCACCCCTCCACTTT | CAWNPGQGAFSPLHF
TRBJ1-1 | . | 16 | . | TRBV5-6 | TGTGCCAGCAGCTCTCCGCGGAAGGGACAGAACACTGAAGCTTTCTTT | CASSSPRKGQNTEAFF
TRBJ2-1 | . | 15 | TRBD2 | TRBV3-1/TRBV3-2 | TGTGCCAGCAGCCAGGGGACTACAGCATACAATGAGCAGTTCTTC | CASSQGTTAYNEQFF
TRBJ2-3 | . | 16 | TRBD1 | TRBV7-8 | TGTGCCAGCAGCTCCCGACAGGGGGCGAGCACAGATACGCAGTATTTT | CASSSRQGASTDTQYF
TRBJ2-2 | . | 17 | . | TRBV9 | TGTGCCAGCAGCGTAGGAGAAGGGACCGGGCGGGGCGGGGAGCTGTTTTTT | CASSVGEGTGRGGELFF
TRBJ2-5 | . | 15 | TRBD2 | TRBV10-3 | TGTGCCATCAGTGAGTCTCTAGCGGGGAAAGAGACCCAGTACTTC | CAISESLAGKETQYF
TRBJ2-3 | . | 16 | . | TRBV19 | TGTGCCAGTCCTGATACCGGGACACTGAGCACAGATACGCAGTATTTT | CASPDTGTLSTDTQYF
TRBJ1-5 | . | 14 | . | TRBV7-8 | TGTGCCAGCAGCCCCGGACGGGGGAATCAGCCCCAGCATTTT | CASSPGRGNQPQHF